Below, one T cell receptor (beta chain) is given with its context. What it recognizes is unknown. Cultured CD4+ T cells had their DNA profiled by the Oncomine TCR Beta short-read assay. Using its own MiXCR run on the PCR reads, TCRdb lists one record per CDR3 protein. Among over 9,000 distinct CDR3 sequences listed, about 50% were seen once. The sample is drawn from a study of vaccination and CD4 T cells after COVID-19. Across the whole study: Either a CEFX pool, an HIV-1 Nef pool, or no peptide was added to control cultures. Notes on the study in general: Reactive clone data from convalescent patients indicated a median of about 86% appearing only post-vaccination.

Treatment denoted: roughly ten-day PBMC culture with coronavirus spike peptide pools or control peptides (ViraFEST assay). Roughly 2 million PBMCs per well were cultured with 9 to 10 IU/ml IL-2 and roughly 10 ug/ml peptide pools. The CDR3 length is 15 residues. CDR1 and CDR2 from the germline V gene are KGHDR and SFDVKD. Trimming pared 1 base from V and 10 bases from J, leaving 16 bases between. The chain couples TRBV24-1 to TRBJ2-1; D perhaps matches TRBD1 (6 bases). The sample was CD4+ T cells from blood, cultured in vitro. This sequence originates from a human donor who had recovered from COVID-19. The CDR3 sequence is CATSDLTPAGTEQFF. The CDR3 coding sequence is TGTGCCACCAGTGATTTAACTCCCGCCGGGACAGAGCAGTTCTTC.